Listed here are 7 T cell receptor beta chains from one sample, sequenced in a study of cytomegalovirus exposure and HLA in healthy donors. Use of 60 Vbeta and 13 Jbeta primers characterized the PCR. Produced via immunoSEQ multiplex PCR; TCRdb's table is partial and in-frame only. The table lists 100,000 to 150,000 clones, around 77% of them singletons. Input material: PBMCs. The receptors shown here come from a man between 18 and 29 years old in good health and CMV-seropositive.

DNA of the CDR3: TGTGCCAGCAGCCAAGATACCACGAGTGAAAAACTGTTTTTT. This encodes CASSQDTTSEKLFF. The chain links TRBV14 to TRBJ1-4; no firm D call. Germline lookup yields CDR1 SGHDN and CDR2 FVKESK. This CDR3 has 14 amino acids. V was shortened by 0 bases and J by 7 bases, with 9 bases between the two germline ends. Together with reference TRBV14 and TRBJ1-4, the CDR3 gives the full variable domain: EAGVTQFPSHSVIEKGQTVTLRCDPISGHDNLYWYRRVMGKEIKFLLHFVKESKQDESGMPNNRFLAERTGGTYSTLKVQPAELEDSGVYFCASSQDTTSEKLFFGSGTQLSVL.

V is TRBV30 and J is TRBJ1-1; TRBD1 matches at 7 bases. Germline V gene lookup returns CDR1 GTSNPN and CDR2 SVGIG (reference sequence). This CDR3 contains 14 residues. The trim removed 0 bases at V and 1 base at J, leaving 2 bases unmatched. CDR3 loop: CAWSVRQGNTEAFF. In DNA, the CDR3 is TGTGCCTGGAGTGTACGACAGGGGAACACTGAAGCTTTCTTT. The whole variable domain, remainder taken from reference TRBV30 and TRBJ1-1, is SQTIHQWPATLVQPVGSPLSLECTVEGTSNPNLYWYRQAAGRGLQLLFYSVGIGQISSEVPQNLSASRPQDRQFILSSKKLLLSDSGFYLCAWSVRQGNTEAFFGQGTRLTVV.

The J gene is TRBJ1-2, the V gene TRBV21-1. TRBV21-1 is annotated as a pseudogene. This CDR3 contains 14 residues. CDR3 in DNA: TGTGCCAGCAGCAAATTGGTGAGAGACTATGGCTACACCTTC. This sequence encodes CASSKLVRDYGYTF.

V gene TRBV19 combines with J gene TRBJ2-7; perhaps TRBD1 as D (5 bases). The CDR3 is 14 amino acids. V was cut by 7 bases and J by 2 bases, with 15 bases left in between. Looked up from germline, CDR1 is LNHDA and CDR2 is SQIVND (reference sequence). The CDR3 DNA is TGTGCCAGTAACCCAGGGCCCGGAACCTACGAGCAGTACTTC. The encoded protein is CASNPGPGTYEQYF.

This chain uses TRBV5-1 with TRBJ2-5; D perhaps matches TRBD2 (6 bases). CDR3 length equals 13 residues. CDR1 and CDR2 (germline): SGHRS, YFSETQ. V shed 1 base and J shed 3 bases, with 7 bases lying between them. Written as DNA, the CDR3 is TGCGCCAGCAGCTTGCCGGGAGAAGAGACCCAGTACTTC. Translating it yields CASSLPGEETQYF.

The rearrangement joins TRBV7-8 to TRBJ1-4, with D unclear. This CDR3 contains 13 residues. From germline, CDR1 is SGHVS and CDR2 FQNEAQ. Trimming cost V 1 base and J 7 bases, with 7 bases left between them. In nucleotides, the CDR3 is TGTGCCAGCAGCTTAGGTGGAGGTGAAAAACTGTTTTTT. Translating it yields CASSLGGGEKLFF.

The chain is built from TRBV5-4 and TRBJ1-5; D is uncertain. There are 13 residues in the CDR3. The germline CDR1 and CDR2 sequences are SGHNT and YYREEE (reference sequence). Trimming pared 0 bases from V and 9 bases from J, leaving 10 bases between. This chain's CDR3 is CASSLDGGRPQHF. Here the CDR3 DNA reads TGTGCCAGCAGCTTGGATGGAGGTCGGCCCCAGCATTTT.